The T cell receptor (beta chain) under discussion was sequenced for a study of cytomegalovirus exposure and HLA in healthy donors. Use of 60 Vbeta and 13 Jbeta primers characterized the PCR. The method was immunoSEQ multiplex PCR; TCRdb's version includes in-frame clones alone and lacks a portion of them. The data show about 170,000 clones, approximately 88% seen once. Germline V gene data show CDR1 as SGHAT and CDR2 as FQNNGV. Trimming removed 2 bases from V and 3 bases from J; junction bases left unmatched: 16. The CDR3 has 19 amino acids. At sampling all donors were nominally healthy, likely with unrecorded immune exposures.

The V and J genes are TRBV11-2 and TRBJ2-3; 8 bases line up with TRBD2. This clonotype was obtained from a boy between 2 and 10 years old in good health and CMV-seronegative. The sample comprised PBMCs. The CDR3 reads CASSLNLPGVPGGTDTQYF. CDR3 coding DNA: TGTGCCAGCAGCTTAAATTTACCGGGAGTCCCGGGAGGGACAGATACGCAGTATTTT.